This T cell receptor beta chain was obtained from a study of blood T cell repertoires in COVID-19. Study details: PBMCs, B-cell-depleted T cells, or T cells provided the cDNA or gDNA that made up the material.

V shed 4 bases and J 4 bases; nucleotides not matched to a gene: 10. The CDR3 loop spans 17 amino acids. Germline CDR1 is SGHVS and CDR2 is FNYEAQ. The protocol was immunoSEQ multiplex PCR, while the TCRdb copy is restricted to in-frame clones and leaves out a portion. The sample contains about 220,000 clones, over 65% of which appear only once. The chain is built from TRBV7-6 and TRBJ1-3; 10 nucleotides align to TRBD1. This TCR came from an older woman who had recovered from COVID-19. The sequencing sample was made of PBMCs or T cells enriched from blood (not recorded which). The CDR3 reads CASSYFGTGAGGNTIYF. In nucleotides, the CDR3 is TGTGCCAGCAGCTACTTCGGGACAGGGGCGGGGGGAAACACCATATATTTT.